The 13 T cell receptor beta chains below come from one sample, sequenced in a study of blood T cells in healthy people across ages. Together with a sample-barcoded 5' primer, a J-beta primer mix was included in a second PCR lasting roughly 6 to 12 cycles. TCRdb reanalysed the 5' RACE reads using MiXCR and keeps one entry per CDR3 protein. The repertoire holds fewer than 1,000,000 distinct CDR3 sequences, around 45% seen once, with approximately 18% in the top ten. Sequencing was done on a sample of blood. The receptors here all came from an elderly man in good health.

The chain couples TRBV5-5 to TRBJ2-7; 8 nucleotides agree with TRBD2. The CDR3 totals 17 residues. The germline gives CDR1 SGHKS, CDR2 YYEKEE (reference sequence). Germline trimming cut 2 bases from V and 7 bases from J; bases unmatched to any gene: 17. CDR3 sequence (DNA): TGTGCCAGCAGCTTAGGTGGGGGGGGACTAGGCTACAATGAGCAGTACTTC. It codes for CASSLGGGGLGYNEQYF.

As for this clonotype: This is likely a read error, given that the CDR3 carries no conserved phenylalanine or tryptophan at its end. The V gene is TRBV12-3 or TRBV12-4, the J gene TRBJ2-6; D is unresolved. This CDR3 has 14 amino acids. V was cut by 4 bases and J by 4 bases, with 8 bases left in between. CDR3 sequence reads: CASSSSLGANVLTL. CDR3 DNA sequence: TGTGCCAGCAGTTCCTCTCTCGGGGCCAACGTCCTGACTTTG.

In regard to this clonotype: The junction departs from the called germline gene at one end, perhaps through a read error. CDR3 sequence (DNA): TGTGGCAGCAGTTCACAGGGGGGAAATCAGCCCCAGCATTTT. This encodes CGSSSQGGNQPQHF. This chain joins TRBV6-6 and TRBJ1-5; the match to TRBD1 covers 8 bases. The germline gives CDR1 MNHNY, CDR2 SVGAGI (reference sequence). This CDR3 comprises 14 residues.

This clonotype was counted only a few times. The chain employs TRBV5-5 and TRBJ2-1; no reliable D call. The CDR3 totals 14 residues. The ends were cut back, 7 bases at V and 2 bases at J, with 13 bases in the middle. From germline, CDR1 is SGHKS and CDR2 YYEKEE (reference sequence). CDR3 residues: CASVLWPTYNEQFF. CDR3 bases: TGTGCCAGCGTCTTATGGCCAACCTACAATGAGCAGTTCTTC.

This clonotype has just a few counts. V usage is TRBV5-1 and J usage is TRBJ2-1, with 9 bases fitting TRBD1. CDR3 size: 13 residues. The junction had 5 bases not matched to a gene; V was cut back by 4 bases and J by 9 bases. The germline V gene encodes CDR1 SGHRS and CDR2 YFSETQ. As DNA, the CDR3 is TGCGCCAGCAGCGCGGGGACAGGGTCTGAGCAGTTCTTC. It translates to CASSAGTGSEQFF. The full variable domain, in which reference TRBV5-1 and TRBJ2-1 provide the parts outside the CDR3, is KAGVTQTPRYLIKTRGQQVTLSCSPISGHRSVSWYQQTPGQGLQFLFEYFSETQRNKGNFPGRFSGRQFSNSRSEMNVSTLELGDSALYLCASSAGTGSEQFFGPGTRLTVL.

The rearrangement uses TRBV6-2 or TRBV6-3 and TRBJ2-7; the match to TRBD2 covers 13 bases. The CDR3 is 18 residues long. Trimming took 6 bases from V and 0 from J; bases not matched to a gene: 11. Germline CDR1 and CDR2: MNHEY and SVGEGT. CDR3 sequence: CASSQTSGRSIGSYEQYF. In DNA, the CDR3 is TGTGCCAGCAGCCAGACTAGCGGGAGGTCGATTGGCTCCTACGAGCAGTACTTC.

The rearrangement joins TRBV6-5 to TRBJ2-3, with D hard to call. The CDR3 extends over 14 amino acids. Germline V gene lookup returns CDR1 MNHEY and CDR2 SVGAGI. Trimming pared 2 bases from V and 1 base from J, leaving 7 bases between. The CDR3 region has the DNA TGTGCCAGCAGTTACGGGTACCGCACAGATACGCAGTATTTT. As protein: CASSYGYRTDTQYF.

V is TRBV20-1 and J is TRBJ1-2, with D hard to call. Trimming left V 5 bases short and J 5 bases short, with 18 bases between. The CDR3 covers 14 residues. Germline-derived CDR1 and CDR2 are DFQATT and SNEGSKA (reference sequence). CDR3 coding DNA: TGCAGTGCTTCAACGCCGGGATCCGGATATGGCTACACCTTC. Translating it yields CSASTPGSGYGYTF.

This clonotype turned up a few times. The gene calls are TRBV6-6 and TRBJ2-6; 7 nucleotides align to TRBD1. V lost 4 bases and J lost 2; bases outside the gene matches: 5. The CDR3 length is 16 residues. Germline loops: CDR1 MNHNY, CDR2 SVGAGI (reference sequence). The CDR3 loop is CASSSTGNAGANVLTF. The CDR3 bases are TGTGCCAGCAGTTCGACAGGGAATGCTGGGGCCAACGTCCTGACTTTC.

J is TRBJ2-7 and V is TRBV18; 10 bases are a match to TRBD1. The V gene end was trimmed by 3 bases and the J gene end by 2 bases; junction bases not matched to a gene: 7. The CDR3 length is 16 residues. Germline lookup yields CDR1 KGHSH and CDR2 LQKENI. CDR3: CASSPTGTGVTYEQYF. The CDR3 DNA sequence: TGTGCCAGCTCACCTACCGGGACAGGGGTGACCTACGAGCAGTACTTC.

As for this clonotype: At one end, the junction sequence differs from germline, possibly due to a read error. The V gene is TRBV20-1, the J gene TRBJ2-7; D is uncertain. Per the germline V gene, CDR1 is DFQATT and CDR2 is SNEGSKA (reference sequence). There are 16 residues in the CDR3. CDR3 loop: CSARDGLRLASYEQCF. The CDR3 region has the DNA TGCAGTGCTAGAGATGGCTTAAGGCTCGCCTCCTACGAGCAGTGCTTC.

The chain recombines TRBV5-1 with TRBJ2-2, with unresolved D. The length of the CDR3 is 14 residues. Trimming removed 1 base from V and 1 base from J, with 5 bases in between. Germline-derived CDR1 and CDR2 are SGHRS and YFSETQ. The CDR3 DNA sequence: TGCGCCAGCAGCTTGCCAGGGAACACCGGGGAGCTGTTTTTT. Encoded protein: CASSLPGNTGELFF. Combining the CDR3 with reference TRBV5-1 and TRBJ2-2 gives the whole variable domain KAGVTQTPRYLIKTRGQQVTLSCSPISGHRSVSWYQQTPGQGLQFLFEYFSETQRNKGNFPGRFSGRQFSNSRSEMNVSTLELGDSALYLCASSLPGNTGELFFGEGSRLTVL.

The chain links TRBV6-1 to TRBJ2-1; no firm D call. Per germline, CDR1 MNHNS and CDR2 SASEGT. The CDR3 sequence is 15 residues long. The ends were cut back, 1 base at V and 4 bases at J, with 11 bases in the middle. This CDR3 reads CASSEGVRAYNEQFF. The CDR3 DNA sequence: TGTGCCAGCAGTGAAGGTGTGAGAGCTTACAATGAGCAGTTCTTC.